Each of the 32 T cell receptor beta chains below was sequenced from the same sample in a study of radiation and T cells in renal cell carcinoma. Noted treatment: treatment-naive control, cytoreductive nephrectomy. The protocol was immunoSEQ multiplex PCR, while the TCRdb copy is restricted to in-frame clones and leaves out a portion. The sample carries some 20,000 clones, around 57% recorded once. The specimen comprised tumor tissue, sampled from a patient whose treatment was nephrectomy without radiotherapy. All receptors derive from a human donor with renal cell carcinoma.

The chain uses TRBV7-2 and TRBJ1-1; no clear D gene. CDR3 size: 14 residues. Germline-derived CDR1 and CDR2 are SGHTA and FQGNSA. V lost 1 base to trimming and J lost 1 base, with 7 bases between them. Written as DNA, the CDR3 is TGTGCCAGCAGCTTAGTTCCAGGGAACACTGAAGCTTTCTTT. Amino acids: CASSLVPGNTEAFF.

The chain joins TRBV5-1 to TRBJ2-5, with D tentatively TRBD1 (7 bases). Germline V lookup: CDR1 SGHRS, CDR2 YFSETQ. CDR3 length: 16 residues. The germline V and J ends were trimmed by 0 bases and 1 base, with 13 bases remaining between them. The CDR3, as DNA: TGCGCCAGCAGCTTGGCAGCAGGGGGGCCCCAAGAGACCCAGTACTTC. Protein product: CASSLAAGGPQETQYF. Full variable domain (rest looked up from reference TRBV5-1 and TRBJ2-5): KAGVTQTPRYLIKTRGQQVTLSCSPISGHRSVSWYQQTPGQGLQFLFEYFSETQRNKGNFPGRFSGRQFSNSRSEMNVSTLELGDSALYLCASSLAAGGPQETQYFGPGTRLLVL.

This chain links TRBV9 with TRBJ2-7, with D tentatively TRBD1 (6 bases). Trimming pared 4 bases from V and 3 bases from J, leaving 17 bases between. The V gene's germline CDR1 is SGDLS and CDR2 YYNGEE. The CDR3 loop spans 15 amino acids. Here the CDR3 reads CASSQRGQLRYEQYF. The CDR3 nucleotides read TGTGCCAGCAGCCAGAGAGGACAGTTGCGCTACGAGCAGTACTTC.

This clone was seen more than once but under ten times. V gene TRBV7-3 combines with J gene TRBJ1-5; 10 positions agree with TRBD1. With V trimmed by 5 bases and J by 4 bases, 11 bases remained unmatched. The CDR3 runs 17 residues. Germline V gives CDR1 SGHTA, CDR2 FQGTGA. CDR3 residues: CASSPTRDRGENQPQHF. CDR3 nucleotides: TGTGCCAGCAGCCCTACCCGGGACAGGGGTGAGAATCAGCCCCAGCATTTT.

This clone was counted between two and nine times. The V gene is TRBV9, the J gene TRBJ2-2, with 11 bases fitting TRBD2. Germline V gives CDR1 SGDLS, CDR2 YYNGEE. The V segment lost 3 bases and the J segment 5 bases; nucleotides outside the gene matches: 6. The CDR3 is 16 residues long. CDR3 region: CASSATSGVPTGELFF. The CDR3 region has the DNA TGTGCCAGCAGCGCGACTAGCGGGGTCCCAACCGGGGAGCTGTTTTTT.

About this clone: This clone may be a read error of a much larger clone one base away. The sample carries other DNA sequences with the same CDR3. The chain carries TRBV6-5 and TRBJ1-2; D is perhaps TRBD1 (5 bases). The CDR3 extends over 13 amino acids. Deletions cut 2 bases from V and 3 bases from J, with 7 bases between. Germline CDR1 reads MNHEY; CDR2 reads SVGAGI. CDR3 region: CASSYTGDYGYTF. CDR3 nucleotides: TGTGCCAGCAGTTACACAGGAGACTATGGCTACACCTTC.

This clone showed up just a few times. CDR3 amino acids: CATSLRVGAYTF. The CDR3 DNA reads as TGTGCCACCAGCCTTCGGGTGGGGGCCTACACCTTC. The chain is built from TRBV15 and TRBJ1-2, with a possible D match to TRBD1 (6 bases). V gave up 5 bases and J gave up 10 bases, with 14 bases separating them. Germline lookup yields CDR1 LNHNV and CDR2 YYDKDF (reference sequence). CDR3 size: 12 residues.

V and J are TRBV12-5 and TRBJ2-1, with 9 positions matching TRBD2. Germline CDR1 and CDR2: LGHNT and FRNRAP. The CDR3 covers 15 residues. Unmatched junction bases numbered 9, after V lost 5 bases and J lost 7 bases. The DNA of the CDR3 is TGTGCTAGTGGTCCCAGCGGGGGGCCGGGGAATGAGCAGTTCTTC. This codes for CASGPSGGPGNEQFF.

In DNA form, the CDR3 reads TGTGCCAGCAGTAAAAGCGGGGGGGCGATGGAGCAGTACTTC. Amino acid sequence: CASSKSGGAMEQYF. The chain carries TRBV2 and TRBJ2-7; 10 nucleotides align to TRBD2. CDR1 is SNHLY and CDR2 is FYNNEI in the germline V gene. V lost 5 bases and J lost 7; bases outside the gene matches: 8. There are 14 residues in the CDR3. Supplemented by reference TRBV2 and TRBJ2-7, the full variable domain reads EPEVTQTPSHQVTQMGQEVILRCVPISNHLYFYWYRQILGQKVEFLVSFYNNEISEKSEIFDDQFSVERPDGSNFTLKIRSTKLEDSAMYFCASSKSGGAMEQYFGPGTRLTVT.

The chain links TRBV18 to TRBJ1-4; D remains ambiguous. Germline lookup yields CDR1 KGHSH and CDR2 LQKENI. Trimming shortened V by 0 bases and J by 4 bases, and 3 bases separated the two germline ends. This CDR3 region has 13 residues. Here the CDR3 DNA reads TGTGCCAGCTCACCACCCAATAATGAAAAACTGTTTTTT. This codes for CASSPPNNEKLFF.

In its sample, this clone was seen a few times. The chain carries TRBV19 and TRBJ1-1; 7 positions match TRBD1. Trimming took 5 bases from V and 10 from J; bases not matched to a gene: 4. The CDR3 loop spans 11 amino acids. The germline gives CDR1 LNHDA, CDR2 SQIVND (reference sequence). The CDR3 loop is CASSLGTAAFF. CDR3 coding DNA: TGTGCCAGTAGTCTGGGGACAGCAGCTTTCTTT. Using reference TRBV19 and TRBJ1-1 for the parts outside the CDR3, the full variable domain is DGGITQSPKYLFRKEGQNVTLSCEQNLNHDAMYWYRQDPGQGLRLIYYSQIVNDFQKGDIAEGYSVSREKKESFPLTVTSAQKNPTAFYLCASSLGTAAFFGQGTRLTVV.

This rearrangement joins TRBV4-3 to TRBJ1-2, with no clear D. CDR1 and CDR2 (germline): LGHNA, YSLEER. The CDR3 runs to 14 residues. V lost 0 bases and J 8 bases, leaving 13 bases between the germline ends. DNA of the CDR3: TGCGCCAGCAGCCAAGATACGGAAGCGGGGGGCTACACCTTC. This codes for CASSQDTEAGGYTF.

The chain has TRBV13 and TRBJ1-4; no clear D. CDR3 length equals 12 residues. V was trimmed by 0 bases and J by 12 bases, leaving 8 bases between them. Germline CDR1 and CDR2: PRHDT and FYEKMQ (reference sequence). CDR3 loop: CASSLGGRELFF. The CDR3 DNA reads as TGTGCCAGCAGCTTAGGCGGACGGGAACTGTTTTTT.

V and J are TRBV5-6 and TRBJ2-3; D unclear. The CDR3 loop spans 10 amino acids. Per germline, CDR1 SGHDT and CDR2 YYEEEE. Trimming took off 4 bases at V and 6 bases at J, with 3 bases between the two ends. In DNA, the CDR3 is TGTGCCAGCAGCGGGGATACGCAGTATTTT. Its translation is CASSGDTQYF.

This clone counts as medium-sized. This sequence joins TRBV5-1 and TRBJ2-3; 10 bases map to TRBD2. V gave up 1 base and J gave up 4 bases; unmatched junction bases: 3. Germline-derived CDR1 and CDR2 are SGHRS and YFSETQ. This CDR3 has 15 amino acids. The CDR3 DNA reads TGCGCCAGCAGCTTGTCTAGCGGGGGATCAGATACGCAGTATTTT. Translated, it gives CASSLSSGGSDTQYF. Full variable domain (remainder filled in from reference TRBV5-1 and TRBJ2-3): KAGVTQTPRYLIKTRGQQVTLSCSPISGHRSVSWYQQTPGQGLQFLFEYFSETQRNKGNFPGRFSGRQFSNSRSEMNVSTLELGDSALYLCASSLSSGGSDTQYFGPGTRLTVL.

The chain uses TRBV7-3 and TRBJ1-1, with D tentatively TRBD1 (5 bases). V lost 5 bases and J lost 2, with 12 bases in between. CDR1 and CDR2 from the germline V gene are SGHTA and FQGTGA. The CDR3 is made up of 14 amino acids. The CDR3 spells CASSVGGPNTEAFF. DNA for the CDR3: TGTGCCAGCAGCGTGGGGGGTCCAAACACTGAAGCTTTCTTT.

V usage is TRBV6-5 and J usage is TRBJ2-5; the match to TRBD2 covers 9 bases. After removal of 4 bases from V and 5 bases from J, the junction contained 8 bases not matched to a gene. This CDR3 spans 15 amino acids. Germline values: CDR1 MNHEY, CDR2 SVGAGI. In DNA form, the CDR3 reads TGTGCCAGCAGTTCCAGCGGGGGGCCAAAGGAGACCCAGTACTTC. Translation gives CASSSSGGPKETQYF.

The rearrangement joins TRBV5-5 to TRBJ1-1; D may be TRBD1 (6 bases). Trimming left V 4 bases short and J 0 bases short, with 13 bases between. The CDR3 has 15 amino acids. Germline CDR1 is SGHKS and CDR2 is YYEKEE (reference sequence). CDR3 in DNA: TGTGCCAGCAGCGAGAACCCAGGGGTGAACACTGAAGCTTTCTTT. It specifies CASSENPGVNTEAFF.

V usage is TRBV13 and J usage is TRBJ2-7; D gene unclear. CDR1 is PRHDT and CDR2 is FYEKMQ in the germline V gene (reference sequence). This CDR3 comprises 13 residues. V lost 5 bases to trimming and J lost 5 bases, with 13 bases between them. The CDR3: CASSRRLGDEQYF. For the CDR3, the DNA is TGTGCCAGCAGCCGACGACTTGGGGACGAGCAGTACTTC.

V is TRBV13 and J is TRBJ2-1; D is perhaps TRBD2 (7 bases). Germline V gene data show CDR1 as PRHDT and CDR2 as FYEKMQ (reference sequence). Trimming cost V 7 bases and J 7 bases, with 20 bases left between them. The CDR3 is 15 amino acids. CDR3 DNA sequence: TGTGCCAGCATCCTCGGACGGGGGGCGGGGAATGAGCAGTTCTTC. It codes for CASILGRGAGNEQFF.

This chain joins TRBV5-1 and TRBJ2-1; a possible D gene is TRBD1 (6 bases). The length of the CDR3 is 19 residues. CDR1 and CDR2 (germline): SGHRS, YFSETQ. The V end was cut by 0 bases, the J end by 3 bases, with 22 bases between. CDR3 in amino acids: CASSLEAGAYTPIYNEQFF. The DNA of the CDR3 is TGCGCCAGCAGCTTGGAGGCAGGGGCCTATACCCCTATCTACAATGAGCAGTTCTTC.

This clone appeared once. In DNA form, the CDR3 reads TGTGCCAGCAGCCCCGACCCGACAGGGGACTATGGCTACACCTTC. This sequence encodes CASSPDPTGDYGYTF. The chain carries TRBV5-6 and TRBJ1-2; 8 nucleotides line up with TRBD1. The CDR3 is 15 residues long. J gave up 3 bases and V 4 bases, and 8 bases lay outside the gene matches. Looked up from germline, CDR1 is SGHDT and CDR2 is YYEEEE.

The rearrangement links TRBV5-1 to TRBJ2-5; D may be TRBD1 (7 bases). The CDR3 is made up of 17 amino acids. Germline V gene sequence: CDR1 SGHRS, CDR2 YFSETQ. V was shortened by 4 bases and J by 1 base, with 20 bases between the two germline ends. CDR3 DNA: TGCGCCAGCAGCCGCCGACAGGGCGGGACGGGCCAAGAGACCCAGTACTTC. As protein: CASSRRQGGTGQETQYF.

This chain uses TRBV7-2 with TRBJ2-5; no reliable D call. The CDR3 loop spans 15 amino acids. The V gene's germline CDR1 is SGHTA and CDR2 FQGNSA. The V end lost 5 bases, the J end lost 4 bases, and 17 bases lay between the germline ends. The CDR3 DNA follows: TGTGCCAGCAGCCCTCTAAGACACGATCGAGAGACCCAGTACTTC. This sequence encodes CASSPLRHDRETQYF.

This chain uses TRBV19 with TRBJ2-7; D tentatively fits TRBD1 or TRBD2 (5 bases each). V lost 9 bases, J lost 3 bases, and 21 bases lay in between. This CDR3 is 15 amino acids long. Germline V gene data show CDR1 as LNHDA and CDR2 as SQIVND (reference sequence). The CDR3 is CASASSRDHNYEQYF. CDR3 bases: TGTGCCAGCGCGTCCAGCCGGGACCATAACTACGAGCAGTACTTC.

This chain links TRBV11-2 with TRBJ2-2; 7 nucleotides align to TRBD2. This CDR3 spans 16 amino acids. J was trimmed by 6 bases and V by 2 bases; bases with no gene match: 9. Germline V CDR1 and CDR2: SGHAT, FQNNGV. The CDR3 DNA reads as TGTGCCAGCAGCTTAAGGTTGGCTAGCGGATCCGGGGAGCTGTTTTTT. It yields the protein CASSLRLASGSGELFF.

The chain has TRBV4-1 and TRBJ2-1; tentative D call: TRBD2 (7 bases). V gave up 2 bases and J gave up 3 bases, with 11 bases separating them. CDR1 and CDR2 from the germline V gene are MGHRA and YSYEKL. The CDR3 runs to 15 residues. CDR3 in DNA: TGCGCCAGCAGCCAACGGGGGGCCCACTACAATGAGCAGTTCTTC. Its translation: CASSQRGAHYNEQFF.

The chain carries TRBV15 and TRBJ1-5; D possibly corresponds to TRBD1 (6 bases). Trimming took 0 bases from V and 6 from J, leaving 21 bases between them. The CDR3 length is 18 residues. Per germline, CDR1 LNHNV and CDR2 YYDKDF (reference sequence). The CDR3, as DNA: TGTGCCACCAGCAGAGATTGGCAGGGGAAGGGGATCAGTCAGCCCCAGCATTTT. It specifies CATSRDWQGKGISQPQHF.

The chain has TRBV5-1 and TRBJ1-1, with 8 positions matching TRBD1. V shed 4 bases and J 4 bases; nucleotides not matched to a gene: 9. The CDR3 runs to 15 residues. Germline V gives CDR1 SGHRS, CDR2 YFSETQ. The CDR3 DNA reads TGCGCCAGCAGCGTCCCCGGACAGGGTGTCACTGAAGCTTTCTTT. This encodes CASSVPGQGVTEAFF.

The V and J genes are TRBV9 and TRBJ2-4, with 12 bases identical to TRBD1. J lost 1 base, V lost 4 bases, and 15 bases had no gene match. Germline V gene lookup returns CDR1 SGDLS and CDR2 YYNGEE. CDR3 length: 20 residues. This CDR3 reads CASSPLPGTGGDLAKNIQYF. DNA for the CDR3: TGTGCCAGCAGCCCACTTCCCGGGACAGGGGGCGATCTGGCCAAAAACATTCAGTACTTC.

Here the CDR3 DNA reads TGTGCCAGCAGCTTGGTTGTAGCAGATACGCAGTATTTT. Translating it yields CASSLVVADTQYF. The rearrangement joins TRBV5-4 to TRBJ2-3; D is undetermined. Trimming pared 0 bases from V and 4 bases from J, leaving 6 bases between. Germline lookup yields CDR1 SGHNT and CDR2 YYREEE (reference sequence). The CDR3 is 13 amino acids.

The chain couples TRBV6-5 to TRBJ2-7; D uncertain. V lost 2 bases, J lost 1 base, and 6 bases lay in between. Germline lookup yields CDR1 MNHEY and CDR2 SVGAGI. CDR3 length: 13 residues. In DNA form, the CDR3 reads TGTGCCAGCAGTTACGGGTTATCCTACGAGCAGTACTTC. This codes for CASSYGLSYEQYF.